The 30 T cell receptor beta chains below all came from one sample that was sequenced in a study of cytomegalovirus exposure and HLA in healthy donors. PCR was performed using 60 Vbeta and 13 Jbeta primers. Measured with immunoSEQ multiplex PCR; TCRdb has only the in-frame clones, and not every one. The sample comprises 100,000 to 150,000 clones, under 12% of which are singletons, and around 4.6% rests with the top ten. Sequenced sample: PBMCs. These receptors all stem from a woman younger than 35 in good health and CMV-seropositive.

The chain carries TRBV11-3 and TRBJ1-1; 9 nucleotides line up with TRBD1. After removal of 5 bases from V and 3 bases from J, the junction contained 7 bases not matched to a gene. Per germline, CDR1 SGHNT and CDR2 YENEEA. The CDR3 runs 15 residues. DNA of the CDR3: TGTGCCAGCAGCCCTCGATGGACAGGGGACACTGAAGCTTTCTTT. Residues: CASSPRWTGDTEAFF.

CDR3 protein: CASSAPLAGVEEQFF. CDR3 coding DNA: TGTGCCAGCAGCGCCCCACTAGCGGGAGTGGAGGAGCAGTTCTTC. The chain has TRBV9 and TRBJ2-1, with 11 bases identical to TRBD2. V dropped 3 bases and J dropped 10; count of bases not matched to a gene: 9. Per germline, CDR1 SGDLS and CDR2 YYNGEE. The CDR3 runs to 15 residues.

In its sample, this clone was seen a few times. The chain links TRBV9 to TRBJ2-7, with 7 bases identical to TRBD1. V lost 0 bases and J lost 3; bases outside the gene matches: 3. The CDR3 runs 14 residues. Germline CDR1 and CDR2: SGDLS and YYNGEE. CDR3 residues: CASSVAGQDYEQYF. In DNA, the CDR3 is TGTGCCAGCAGCGTAGCTGGACAGGACTACGAGCAGTACTTC.

This sequence joins TRBV7-3 and TRBJ2-7, with 9 bases lining up with TRBD2. The germline V gene encodes CDR1 SGHTA and CDR2 FQGTGA. The V and J ends lost 5 bases and 4 bases, in that order; junction bases with no gene match: 6. The CDR3 has 14 amino acids. The CDR3 DNA sequence: TGTGCCAGCAGCCGGACTAGCGAGGATTACGAGCAGTACTTC. Its translation is CASSRTSEDYEQYF.

The rearrangement joins TRBV6-6 to TRBJ2-1; 8 bases line up with TRBD1. The CDR3 runs to 15 residues. The V and J ends lost 1 base and 5 bases, in that order; junction bases with no gene match: 4. From germline, CDR1 is MNHNY and CDR2 SVGAGI (reference sequence). CDR3 loop: CASSYFPGGNNEQFF. The CDR3 DNA is TGTGCCAGCAGTTACTTTCCAGGGGGCAACAATGAGCAGTTCTTC.

The V gene is TRBV15, the J gene TRBJ1-5; D is perhaps TRBD1 (5 bases). Germline-derived CDR1 and CDR2 are LNHNV and YYDKDF (reference sequence). Between the trimmed V and J ends, which lost 0 bases and 6 bases, there was a span of 12 bases. The CDR3 runs to 15 residues. As DNA, the CDR3 is TGTGCCACCAGCAGAGATAGGGGAGGGACTCAGCCCCAGCATTTT. Its translation: CATSRDRGGTQPQHF.

This clone was counted only a few times. The chain employs TRBV7-3 and TRBJ1-1, with D perhaps matching TRBD1 (5 bases). The CDR3 is 14 amino acids. Per the germline V gene, CDR1 is SGHTA and CDR2 is FQGTGA. Trimming left V 6 bases short and J 1 base short, with 12 bases between. CDR3: CASSQGQGNTEAFF. The CDR3 coding sequence is TGTGCCAGCAGTCAGGGCCAGGGGAACACTGAAGCTTTCTTT.

V and J are TRBV6-1 and TRBJ2-7, with 7 bases lining up with TRBD2. This CDR3 is 16 amino acids long. Germline lookup yields CDR1 MNHNS and CDR2 SASEGT. With V trimmed by 0 bases and J by 2 bases, 7 bases remained unmatched. The CDR3 bases are TGTGCCAGCAGTGAAGCGCCTGGGGGGGATGCCTACGAGCAGTACTTC. It yields the protein CASSEAPGGDAYEQYF.

This clone appeared a few times. The CDR3 coding sequence is TGTGCCAGCTCACTTTCCCGGGACAGCCGTGAAAAACTGTTTTTT. Protein: CASSLSRDSREKLFF. The rearrangement uses TRBV18 and TRBJ1-4; 7 positions match TRBD1. J gave up 7 bases and V 4 bases, and 9 bases lay outside the gene matches. Looked up from germline, CDR1 is KGHSH and CDR2 is LQKENI. The CDR3 runs 15 residues. Based on the CDR3 plus reference TRBV18 and TRBJ1-4, the full variable domain is NAGVMQNPRHLVRRRGQEARLRCSPMKGHSHVYWYRQLPEEGLKFMVYLQKENIIDESGMPKERFSAEFPKEGPSILRIQQVVRGDSAAYFCASSLSRDSREKLFFGSGTQLSVL.

The chain is built from TRBV5-4 and TRBJ2-1, with 10 bases matching TRBD2. The CDR3 loop spans 15 amino acids. The ends lost 4 bases at V and 8 bases at J; junction bases unmatched: 9. Germline CDR1 reads SGHNT; CDR2 reads YYREEE (reference sequence). This CDR3 reads CASSERTSGRDEQFF. For the CDR3, the DNA is TGTGCCAGCAGCGAGCGGACTAGCGGCCGTGATGAGCAGTTCTTC.

In its sample, this clone was seen a few times. Other DNA sequences in this sample translate to the same CDR3. The genes are TRBV18 and TRBJ1-1, with 8 bases matching TRBD1. Germline CDR1 and CDR2: KGHSH and LQKENI. This CDR3 spans 13 amino acids. Trimming cost V 6 bases and J 1 base; bases outside gene matches: 1. Here the CDR3 DNA reads TGTGCCAGCTCCGGACAGGGGAACACTGAAGCTTTCTTT. Amino acids: CASSGQGNTEAFF.

CDR3 bases: TGTGCCAGCAGTTTATTCCAGCGGGACGGGGAGCAGTTCTTC. The encoded protein is CASSLFQRDGEQFF. The chain employs TRBV28 and TRBJ2-1; 7 positions agree with TRBD2. V lost 1 base to trimming and J lost 10 bases; unmatched junction nucleotides: 7. The CDR3 sequence is 14 residues long. The germline V gene has CDR1 MDHEN and CDR2 SYDVKM.

This chain links TRBV2 with TRBJ2-2; D is ambiguous. CDR1 is SNHLY, CDR2 FYNNEI, per germline. This CDR3 is built from 12 residues. V was pared by 7 bases and J by 7 bases, with 10 bases between. The CDR3 DNA reads TGTGCCAGCAAGCCGGTAATCGGGGAGCTGTTTTTT. This encodes CASKPVIGELFF.

The chain recombines TRBV7-9 with TRBJ2-7; 8 nucleotides match TRBD1. The CDR3 length is 13 residues. The germline V gene has CDR1 SEHNR and CDR2 FQNEAQ (reference sequence). J was trimmed by 3 bases and V by 8 bases; bases with no gene match: 6. CDR3 coding DNA: TGTGCCAGCTCCGGGACAGGAAGCTACGAGCAGTACTTC. It codes for CASSGTGSYEQYF.

This clone was counted a few times. The rearrangement joins TRBV2 to TRBJ1-1; 11 nucleotides agree with TRBD1. Unmatched junction bases numbered 8, after V lost 6 bases and J lost 5 bases. Germline lookup yields CDR1 SNHLY and CDR2 FYNNEI. The CDR3 covers 15 residues. CDR3 sequence: CASRAGQGAGTEAFF. Written as DNA, the CDR3 is TGTGCCAGCAGGGCCGGACAGGGGGCTGGAACTGAAGCTTTCTTT.

J is TRBJ2-1 and V is TRBV6-1; D gene ambiguous. The CDR3 has 11 amino acids. Trimming took off 7 bases at V and 5 bases at J, with 6 bases between the two ends. CDR1 is MNHNS and CDR2 is SASEGT in the germline V gene. DNA of the CDR3: TGTGCCAGCATTAGTGACAATGAGCAGTTCTTC. Protein sequence: CASISDNEQFF.

The chain employs TRBV28 and TRBJ2-1; 10 nucleotides align to TRBD2. The CDR3 covers 16 residues. After removal of 6 bases from V and 6 bases from J, the junction contained 11 bases not matched to a gene. The germline CDR1 and CDR2 sequences are MDHEN and SYDVKM. CDR3 amino acids: CASRTSGSRPGNEQFF. CDR3 DNA: TGTGCCAGCAGGACTAGCGGGTCTCGTCCGGGCAATGAGCAGTTCTTC.

The chain uses TRBV6-1 and TRBJ2-5; 10 nucleotides line up with TRBD2. Trimming removed 6 bases from V and 1 base from J; junction bases left unmatched: 2. Germline CDR1 reads MNHNS; CDR2 reads SASEGT. The CDR3 extends over 14 amino acids. CDR3 in DNA: TGTGCCAGCAGGGTAGCGGGAGGCCAAGAGACCCAGTACTTC. This translates into CASRVAGGQETQYF.

A few counts support this clone. This chain joins TRBV30 and TRBJ1-2, with D possibly matching TRBD1 (5 bases). The germline V and J ends were trimmed by 3 bases and 2 bases, with 13 bases remaining between them. Germline V CDR1 and CDR2: GTSNPN, SVGIG (reference sequence). The CDR3 runs 14 residues. The CDR3 DNA follows: TGTGCCTGGAGCGGGCAGGGTCGGAACTATGGCTACACCTTC. Translating gives CAWSGQGRNYGYTF.

The chain couples TRBV5-1 to TRBJ2-5, with D possibly TRBD2 on 6 matching bases. Between the trimmed V and J ends, which lost 4 bases and 7 bases, there was a span of 23 bases. CDR1 SGHRS and CDR2 YFSETQ come from the germline V gene. The CDR3 totals 16 residues. In DNA form, the CDR3 reads TGCGCCAGCAGCCCCCTCCTAGCGAGCGCTGGTAGGACCCAGTACTTC. Its protein is CASSPLLASAGRTQYF.

This clone was counted between two and nine times. V is TRBV25-1 and J is TRBJ1-2; maybe TRBD1 (6 bases). The CDR3 has 14 amino acids. V lost 2 bases and J 4 bases, leaving 11 bases between the germline ends. CDR1 MGHDK and CDR2 SYGVNS come from the germline V gene. The CDR3 loop is CASSEHHRAYGYTF. CDR3 bases: TGTGCCAGCAGTGAACACCACAGGGCCTATGGCTACACCTTC.

CDR3 sequence (DNA): TGTGCCAGCAGTGGGGACTCAGCAACTAATGAAAAACTGTTTTTT. It yields the protein CASSGDSATNEKLFF. The rearrangement links TRBV2 to TRBJ1-4; D possibly corresponds to TRBD1 (5 bases). This CDR3 comprises 15 residues. Looked up from germline, CDR1 is SNHLY and CDR2 is FYNNEI. V gave up 4 bases and J gave up 0 bases, with 9 bases separating them.

V gene TRBV29-1 combines with J gene TRBJ1-2; D is unclear. The germline CDR1 and CDR2 sequences are SQVTM and ANQGSEA. CDR3 length equals 14 residues. Trimming pared 0 bases from V and 4 bases from J, leaving 12 bases between. CDR3 DNA: TGCAGCGTTGAAGAGCAGGCCCCATTCTATGGCTACACCTTC. Its protein is CSVEEQAPFYGYTF.

The chain links TRBV5-5 to TRBJ1-6; D may be TRBD1 (6 bases). Germline-derived CDR1 and CDR2 are SGHKS and YYEKEE (reference sequence). This CDR3 has 17 residues. The V gene lost 0 bases and the J gene lost 3 bases, with 13 bases spanning the gap. CDR3 nucleotide sequence: TGTGCCAGCAGCTTGGTTTCCGGGACACTCTATAATTCACCCCTCCACTTT. Its translation is CASSLVSGTLYNSPLHF. The complete variable domain, with remaining parts taken from reference TRBV5-5 and TRBJ1-6, reads DAGVTQSPTHLIKTRGQQVTLRCSPISGHKSVSWYQQVLGQGPQFIFQYYEKEERGRGNFPDRFSARQFPNYSSELNVNALLLGDSALYLCASSLVSGTLYNSPLHFGNGTRLTVT.

This clone was found a few times. The rearrangement uses TRBV7-9 and TRBJ2-3; 8 bases map to TRBD2. The germline V gene encodes CDR1 SEHNR and CDR2 FQNEAQ (reference sequence). With 5 bases clipped from V and 4 bases from J, the junction kept 8 bases outside the gene matches. This CDR3 comprises 15 residues. The CDR3 DNA reads as TGTGCCAGCAGCCCCAGTGGAGCGGGAGCAGATACGCAGTATTTT. Translation: CASSPSGAGADTQYF.

As to this clone: In the same sample, other DNA sequences code for this CDR3. The V gene is TRBV9, the J gene TRBJ2-3; D unresolved. The CDR3 runs to 12 residues. Trimming took off 4 bases at V and 2 bases at J, with 5 bases between the two ends. The germline CDR1 and CDR2 sequences are SGDLS and YYNGEE. CDR3 residues: CASSSNTDTQYF. Written as DNA, the CDR3 is TGTGCCAGCAGCTCTAACACAGATACGCAGTATTTT.

The sample holds a few counts of this clone. The chain has TRBV18 and TRBJ1-1; 9 nucleotides agree with TRBD1. J was trimmed by 2 bases and V by 0 bases; bases with no gene match: 4. The CDR3 loop spans 16 amino acids. CDR1 is KGHSH, CDR2 LQKENI, per germline. The CDR3 coding sequence is TGTGCCAGCTCACCACCTTGGGGACAGGGTAACACTGAAGCTTTCTTT. Protein sequence: CASSPPWGQGNTEAFF.

This clone was seen a handful of times. The CDR3 sequence: CASSQEEGTGAHEQYF. DNA for the CDR3: TGTGCCAGCAGCCAAGAAGAAGGTACGGGAGCCCACGAGCAGTACTTC. The J gene is TRBJ2-7, the V gene TRBV4-2, with a weak D call TRBD2 (6 bases). Germline V gene sequence: CDR1 LGHNA, CDR2 YNFKEQ. V gave up 0 bases and J gave up 5 bases, with 17 bases separating them. This CDR3 region has 16 residues.

This clone was seen a few times. The rearrangement uses TRBV30 and TRBJ1-3, with D possibly TRBD1 on 5 matching bases. V was pared by 3 bases and J by 10 bases, with 16 bases between. Germline CDR1 GTSNPN, CDR2 SVGIG (reference sequence). The CDR3 length is 13 residues. The CDR3 spells CAWRVNGGGTIYF. Here the CDR3 DNA reads TGTGCCTGGAGGGTGAATGGGGGGGGAACCATATATTTT.

A few counts support this clone. The chain carries TRBV6-6 and TRBJ2-1, with 9 positions matching TRBD1. Germline CDR1 MNHNY, CDR2 SVGAGI (reference sequence). After removal of 5 bases from V and 10 bases from J, the junction contained 15 bases not matched to a gene. This CDR3 has 16 amino acids. DNA for the CDR3: TGTGCCAGCAGTCCGCACTCCGGGACAGGGACTAAGGAGCAGTTCTTC. Translated, it gives CASSPHSGTGTKEQFF.